The 10 T cell receptor beta chains below were found in one sample sequenced in a study of blood T cell repertoires in COVID-19. Sequencing was performed with immunoSEQ multiplex PCR; in TCRdb, only in-frame clones are kept and a portion is missing. The sample yields 200,000 to 300,000 clones, around 85% seen once. The sequenced sample consisted of peripheral blood. These receptors all stem from a man older than 75 with acute or convalescent COVID-19.

V and J are TRBV6-2 or TRBV6-3 and TRBJ1-2; 8 bases line up with TRBD1. Per germline, CDR1 MNHEY and CDR2 SVGEGT. The CDR3 contains 16 residues. V trimming: 4 bases; J trimming: 4 bases; junction bases outside the gene matches: 11. The DNA for the CDR3 is TGTGCCAGCAGTTCCGAGGGCAGGGGGCGCGGCTATGGCTACACCTTC. As protein: CASSSEGRGRGYGYTF.

This chain connects TRBV4-2 to TRBJ1-1; D not resolved. Germline lookup yields CDR1 LGHNA and CDR2 YNFKEQ. Trimming pared 1 base from V and 0 bases from J, leaving 12 bases between. The CDR3 is 16 residues long. CDR3 in amino acids: CASSQGGLRVNTEAFF. The CDR3 DNA reads TGTGCCAGCAGCCAAGGAGGGCTTCGCGTGAACACTGAAGCTTTCTTT.

The gene calls are TRBV3-1 (or the pseudogene TRBV3-2) and TRBJ2-1; 9 positions match TRBD2. This CDR3 comprises 17 residues. With 3 bases clipped from V and 7 bases from J, the junction kept 13 bases outside the gene matches. Germline V gene lookup returns CDR1 LGHDT and CDR2 YNNKEL (reference sequence). CDR3 sequence reads: CASSHPWGGRARNEQFF. For the CDR3, the DNA is TGTGCCAGCAGCCACCCCTGGGGCGGGAGGGCCAGGAATGAGCAGTTCTTC.

V usage is TRBV9 and J usage is TRBJ1-3, with D possibly TRBD1 on 5 matching bases. Trimming cost V 7 bases and J 6 bases, with 11 bases left between them. CDR1 and CDR2 (germline): SGDLS, YYNGEE. This CDR3 spans 12 amino acids. CDR3 loop: CASGTLPNTIYF. The DNA for the CDR3 is TGTGCCAGCGGGACTTTGCCAAACACCATATATTTT.

This chain joins TRBV24-1 and TRBJ2-1, with a tentative D call TRBD2 (6 bases). CDR1 and CDR2 from the germline V gene are KGHDR and SFDVKD. CDR3 length: 17 residues. V was trimmed by 4 bases and J by 8 bases, leaving 23 bases between them. The CDR3 here is CATSDPSPGRDRDEQFF. In DNA form, the CDR3 reads TGTGCCACCAGTGACCCTTCTCCCGGGCGGGATAGGGATGAGCAGTTCTTC.

The V call is TRBV12-3 or TRBV12-4, the J call TRBJ2-7, with unresolved D. Between the trimmed V and J ends, which lost 3 bases and 7 bases, there was a span of 13 bases. The CDR3 spans 13 residues. Written as DNA, the CDR3 is TGTGCCAGCAGTTTGGGCTACCTATCGGAGCAGTACTTC. As protein: CASSLGYLSEQYF.

The gene calls are TRBV5-4 and TRBJ2-2; 8 positions match TRBD2. This CDR3 is 13 amino acids long. The junction had 2 bases not matched to a gene; V was cut back by 3 bases and J by 7 bases. Germline V gene sequence: CDR1 SGHNT, CDR2 YYREEE (reference sequence). The CDR3 is CASSSSGGGELFF. DNA for the CDR3: TGTGCCAGCAGCTCAAGCGGGGGCGGGGAGCTGTTTTTT.

This sequence joins TRBV19 and TRBJ2-3, with D tentatively TRBD2 (5 bases). The length of the CDR3 is 16 residues. Germline CDR1 LNHDA, CDR2 SQIVND (reference sequence). The V gene lost 3 bases and the J gene lost 2 bases, with 15 bases spanning the gap. CDR3 amino acids: CASSIAPRGPTDTQYF. DNA of the CDR3: TGTGCCAGTAGTATTGCCCCGAGAGGGCCCACAGATACGCAGTATTTT.

The rearrangement uses TRBV5-8 and TRBJ2-1; TRBD2 matches at 12 bases. This CDR3 spans 19 amino acids. Losses at the gene ends were 0 bases for V and 0 bases for J; bases not matched to a gene: 7. Germline assignment: CDR1 SGHTS and CDR2 YDEGEE. CDR3 DNA: TGTGCCAGCAGCTTGGATCTTTGGACTAGCGGGATCTCCTACAATGAGCAGTTCTTC. This sequence encodes CASSLDLWTSGISYNEQFF. Full variable domain (outside the CDR3, taken from reference TRBV5-8 and TRBJ2-1): EAGVTQSPTHLIKTRGQQATLRCSPISGHTSVYWYQQALGLGLQFLLWYDEGEERNRGNFPPRFSGRQFPNYSSELNVNALELEDSALYLCASSLDLWTSGISYNEQFFGPGTRLTVL.

The chain is built from TRBV10-2 and TRBJ2-7; D is perhaps TRBD2 (7 bases). CDR3 length: 15 amino acids. V was pared by 0 bases and J by 3 bases, with 12 bases between. The germline V gene has CDR1 WSHSY and CDR2 SAAADI. CDR3 residues: CASSESRGGLYEQYF. The DNA for the CDR3 is TGCGCCAGCAGTGAGTCGAGGGGGGGACTCTACGAGCAGTACTTC.